This is a list of T cell receptor beta chains from one sample in a study of Graves' ophthalmopathy and Graves' hyperthyroidism. TCRdb re-derived calls from the multiplex PCR reads in MiXCR, one entry per CDR3 protein. The sample consists of around 590,000 distinct CDR3 sequences, 35% to 45% of them appearing once. The sequencing input was peripheral blood or thyroid tissue (not recorded which). The origin of the receptors is an adult man with Graves' hyperthyroidism. The CDR3 runs from the conserved cysteine through the conserved F or W. The D gene is left open where the match is weak. Not every row has a clone size; where given, it reads once, few, many or a size class.

CDR3nt | CDR3aa | v_gene | d_gene | j_gene | abundance
TGTGCCACCAGTGATAGTATGGGACAGGGTTACGGAGGGCAGCCCCAGCATTTT | CATSDSMGQGYGGQPQHF | TRBV24-1 | TRBD1 | TRBJ1-5 | few
TGTGCCAGCAGCTCGACGGCTCGGACAGGGGGAAACTATGGCTACACCTTC | CASSSTARTGGNYGYTF | TRBV11-3 | TRBD1 | TRBJ1-2 | few
TGCAGCGTTGAAGCCCCCCGGCCAGGGCTAACACCGTCCTCCTCCTACGAGCAGTACTTC | CSVEAPRPGLTPSSSYEQYF | TRBV29-1 | - | TRBJ2-7 | many
TGCAGTGCTAGAGATTTAGCGGGAATAACCACCTACGAGCAGTACTTC | CSARDLAGITTYEQYF | TRBV20-1 | TRBD2 | TRBJ2-7 | -
TGTGCCAGTAGTATTCAGGGGGCAAGGGCTGAAGCTTTCTTT | CASSIQGARAEAFF | TRBV19 | TRBD1 | TRBJ1-1 | many
TGTGCCAGCAGCTTTTATTTTTCCCGGGACAGGGGGGACTACGAGCAGTACTTC | CASSFYFSRDRGDYEQYF | TRBV7-8 | TRBD1 | TRBJ2-7 | -
TGTGCCAGCAGCTTAGGGTCGGGGGGGAGCTCCTACGAGCAGTACTTC | CASSLGSGGSSYEQYF | TRBV7-9 | TRBD2 | TRBJ2-7 | many
TGTGCCAGCAGATGGGACAGGGGCTTAAGCACGTCTGGCTACACCTTC | CASRWDRGLSTSGYTF | TRBV6-5 | TRBD1 | TRBJ1-2 | many
TGCGCCAGCAGCTTGGGTCCGGCTGACTATGGCTACACCTTC | CASSLGPADYGYTF | TRBV5-1 | - | TRBJ1-2 | many
TGCAGCTCCTTATCGGACAGCTATGGCTACACCTTC | CSSLSDSYGYTF | TRBV29-1 | - | TRBJ1-2 | -
TGTGCCAGCGGCCAAGTGGGGACACCGGCCTCGTACCAAGAGACCCAGTACTTC | CASGQVGTPASYQETQYF | TRBV14 | - | TRBJ2-5 | once
TGTGCCAGCAGGCTCCCGGTCACACGGCAAGAGACCCAGTACTTC | CASRLPVTRQETQYF | TRBV6-6 | - | TRBJ2-5 | few
TGTGCCAGCAGCGTCGCCGGCGAGTGGGGGGCTGGGGCCAACGTCCTGACTTTC | CASSVAGEWGAGANVLTF | TRBV9 | - | TRBJ2-6 | -
TGTGCCAGCAGCGTAGACGGTACCTATCAGCCCCAGCATTTT | CASSVDGTYQPQHF | TRBV9 | - | TRBJ1-5 | many
TGCAGCGTTGAAGATCTTCAAGAGGGGATGGGTCTCGAGCAGTACTTC | CSVEDLQEGMGLEQYF | TRBV29-1 | - | TRBJ2-7 | -
TGCAGCGTCCAGGACAGGGCCCCTGAAGCTTTCTTT | CSVQDRAPEAFF | TRBV29-1 | TRBD1 | TRBJ1-1 | many
TGTGCCAGCAACGGCCAACCGGGGGCCGGGGAGCTGTTTTTT | CASNGQPGAGELFF | TRBV12-3/TRBV12-4 | - | TRBJ2-2 | -
TGTGCCAGCAGCTTAGGGGGCCACGACACTGAAGCTTTCTTT | CASSLGGHDTEAFF | TRBV13 | - | TRBJ1-1 | many
TGTGCCAGCAGTGCCCGGACAGGAGTTACTTCGTTCTACACCTTC | CASSARTGVTSFYTF | TRBV28 | TRBD1 | TRBJ1-2 | -
TGTGCCAGCAGGCCCAGGGACACGGTGATGGAAAAACTGTTTTTT | CASRPRDTVMEKLFF | TRBV2 | - | TRBJ1-4 | many
TGTGCCAGCAGTGGCTGGAGCTCCTACAATGAGCAGTTCTTC | CASSGWSSYNEQFF | TRBV2 | - | TRBJ2-1 | few
TGTGCCAGCAGTCCCACTGGGACTCCGGGCTATGGCTACACCTTC | CASSPTGTPGYGYTF | TRBV7-2 | - | TRBJ1-2 | -
TGCAGCGTTGGGACAGGCAGCTCCTACGAGCAGTACTTC | CSVGTGSSYEQYF | TRBV29-1 | TRBD1 | TRBJ2-7 | many
TGTGCCAGCACGAGCACTAGCGGGGGGTACACCGGGGAGCTGTTTTTT | CASTSTSGGYTGELFF | TRBV6-2/TRBV6-3 | TRBD2 | TRBJ2-2 | few
TGTGCCAGCAGTCCTTTTAGGCACAGGGGAAATGGCTACACCTTC | CASSPFRHRGNGYTF | TRBV6-6 | TRBD1 | TRBJ1-2 | many
TGTGCCATCAGGGATACCGGGACAGGGGGCCACACTAATGAAAAACTGTTTTTT | CAIRDTGTGGHTNEKLFF | TRBV10-3 | TRBD1 | TRBJ1-4 | -
TGTGCCAGCAGCTTAGGTCTCCGTAGCACAGATACGCAGTATTTT | CASSLGLRSTDTQYF | TRBV7-8 | - | TRBJ2-3 | few